What follows describes a single TCR beta chain. The target antigen is unknown. Other DNA variants within this sample encode the same CDR3. This record comes from a study of cytomegalovirus exposure and HLA in healthy donors. Study results and limitations: Most sequenced TCRs were rare (though some public TCRs occurred in many donors). Cytomegalovirus association was assigned to approximately 160 TCR beta chains. Reportedly, cytomegalovirus status was diagnosed with high sensitivity and specificity.

Germline V gene lookup returns CDR1 SGHRS and CDR2 YFSETQ. Trimming took 2 bases from V and 1 from J, leaving 5 bases between them. This CDR3 spans 13 amino acids. An approximately 120-subject validation cohort, separate from the approximately 720-subject first cohort, supplied the donors. The repertoire was sequenced with immunoSEQ multiplex PCR; TCRdb's copy has only in-frame clones and lacks some. The sample yields roughly 150,000 clones, around four fifths seen once. This chain connects TRBV5-1 to TRBJ2-3; possible D gene TRBD1, 5 bases. The clonotype comes from a man aged 25 to 40 in good health and CMV-seropositive. The specimen was PBMCs. CDR3 nucleotide sequence: TGCGCCAGCAGCTTAGGGGGCACAGATACGCAGTATTTT. Encoded protein: CASSLGGTDTQYF.